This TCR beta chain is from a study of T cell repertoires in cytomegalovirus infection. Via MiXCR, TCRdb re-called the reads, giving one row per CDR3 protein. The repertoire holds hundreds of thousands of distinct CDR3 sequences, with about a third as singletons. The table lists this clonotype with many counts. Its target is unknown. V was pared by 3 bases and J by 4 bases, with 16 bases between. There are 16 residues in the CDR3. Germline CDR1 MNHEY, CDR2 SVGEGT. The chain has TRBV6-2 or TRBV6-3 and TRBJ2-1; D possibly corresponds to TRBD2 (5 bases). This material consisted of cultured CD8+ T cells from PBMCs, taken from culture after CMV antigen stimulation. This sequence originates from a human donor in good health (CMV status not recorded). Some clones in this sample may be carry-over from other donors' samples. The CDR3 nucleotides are TGTGCCAGCAGTTATTCCACTAGAACCGATTACAATGAGCAGTTCTTC. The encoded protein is CASSYSTRTDYNEQFF.